This T cell receptor (beta chain) is from a study of blood T cell repertoires in COVID-19. Study summary: Sites across the United States, Italy and Spain contributed samples from acute and convalescent COVID-19. PBMCs, B-cell-depleted T cells, or T cells provided the cDNA or gDNA that made up the material.

The germline CDR1 and CDR2 sequences are MNHNS and SASEGT. V was clipped by 2 bases and J by 4 bases, with 14 bases between them. CDR3 length equals 15 residues. Some clones are missing from TCRdb's copy, which holds only in-frame ones; the method was immunoSEQ multiplex PCR. The table shows nearly 55,000 clones, with just over 85% occurring only once. Sequenced input: peripheral blood. The V gene is TRBV6-1, the J gene TRBJ1-1; D call uncertain. This receptor was obtained from a man between 65 and 85 years old with active COVID-19. This CDR3 is CASSERAAGSTEAFF. The CDR3 DNA is TGTGCCAGCAGTGAAAGGGCGGCCGGGAGCACTGAAGCTTTCTTT.